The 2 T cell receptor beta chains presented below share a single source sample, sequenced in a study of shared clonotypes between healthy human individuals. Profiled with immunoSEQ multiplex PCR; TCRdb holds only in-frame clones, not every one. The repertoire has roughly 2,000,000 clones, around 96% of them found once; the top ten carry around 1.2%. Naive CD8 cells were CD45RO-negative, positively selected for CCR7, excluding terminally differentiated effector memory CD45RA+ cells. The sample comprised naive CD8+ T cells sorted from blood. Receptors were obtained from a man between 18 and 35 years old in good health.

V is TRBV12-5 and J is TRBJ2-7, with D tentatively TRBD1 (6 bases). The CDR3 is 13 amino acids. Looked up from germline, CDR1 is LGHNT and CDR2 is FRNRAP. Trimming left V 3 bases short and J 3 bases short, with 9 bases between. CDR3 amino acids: CASGFDRNYEQYF. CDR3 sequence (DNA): TGTGCTAGTGGTTTTGACAGGAACTACGAGCAGTACTTC.

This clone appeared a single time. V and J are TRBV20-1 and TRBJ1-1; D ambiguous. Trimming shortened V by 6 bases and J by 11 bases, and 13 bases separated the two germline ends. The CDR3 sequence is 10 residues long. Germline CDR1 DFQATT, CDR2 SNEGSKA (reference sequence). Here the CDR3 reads CSAYVGGAFF. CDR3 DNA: TGCAGTGCCTACGTGGGTGGGGCTTTCTTT.